Below, 9 T cell receptor beta chains from the same sample are listed, as sequenced in a study of a mutant IDH1 vaccine in newly diagnosed glioma. For these receptors, no antigen is known. As for time point: week 5, during vaccination. Vaccine doses each comprised 300 ug of mutant IDH1 20-mer peptide, with topical imiquimod. Clones were read by immunoSEQ multiplex PCR, and TCRdb kept only the in-frame ones, dropping some. The profile covers some 30,000 clones, with around 89% appearing a single time and more than 15% taken by the ten largest. The sample here was PBMCs, taken from a glioma patient whose treatment included an IDH1 peptide vaccine. These receptors originate from a man younger than 35 with glioma.

This clone has only one observation. The chain has TRBV18 and TRBJ1-1; TRBD1 is a possible D gene (6 bases). The CDR3 spans 15 residues. Germline-derived CDR1 and CDR2 are KGHSH and LQKENI. V was clipped by 3 bases and J by 5 bases, with 16 bases between them. The CDR3 DNA is TGTGCCAGCTCACCCGGCCTAATACAGGGAACTGAAGCTTTCTTT. It yields the protein CASSPGLIQGTEAFF.

This sequence joins TRBV14 and TRBJ2-2; D is ambiguous. Trimming pared 2 bases from V and 5 bases from J, leaving 12 bases between. Germline-derived CDR1 and CDR2 are SGHDN and FVKESK. The CDR3 spans 15 residues. CDR3 nucleotides: TGTGCCAGCAGCCAAACACTCCCCGGAACCGGGGAGCTGTTTTTT. Protein product: CASSQTLPGTGELFF.

The chain employs TRBV2 and TRBJ1-1; 7 nucleotides agree with TRBD1. CDR3 size: 15 residues. Looked up from germline, CDR1 is SNHLY and CDR2 is FYNNEI. The trim removed 5 bases at V and 1 base at J, leaving 7 bases unmatched. Here the CDR3 DNA reads TGTGCCAGCAGTAACACAGGGGTGGGGAACACTGAAGCTTTCTTT. It is translated as CASSNTGVGNTEAFF.

This sequence joins TRBV4-1 and TRBJ2-3; D is ambiguous. The CDR3 has 17 amino acids. Trimming cost V 3 bases and J 2 bases, with 18 bases left between them. Per the germline V gene, CDR1 is MGHRA and CDR2 is YSYEKL. The CDR3 nucleotides read TGCGCCAGCAGCCACGGCCATGGCCGACCGTCCACAGATACGCAGTATTTT. Its protein is CASSHGHGRPSTDTQYF.

J is TRBJ2-2 and V is TRBV23-1, with 8 bases lining up with TRBD1. TRBV23-1 is an open reading frame whose function is uncertain. The CDR3 extends over 18 amino acids. The ends lost 2 bases at V and 0 bases at J; junction bases unmatched: 8. CDR3 amino acids: CASSQAGGGTSNTGELFF. CDR3 in DNA: TGCGCCAGCAGTCAAGCAGGGGGCGGGACGTCGAACACCGGGGAGCTGTTTTTT.

This clone is a singleton in its sample. The chain joins TRBV4-1 to TRBJ2-1; 9 nucleotides align to TRBD2. This CDR3 contains 17 residues. CDR1 and CDR2 from the germline V gene are MGHRA and YSYEKL. Losses at the gene ends were 0 bases for V and 7 bases for J; bases not matched to a gene: 10. The CDR3 nucleotides are TGCGCCAGCAGCCAAGATCTTTTGGGACTAGCAGTGAATGAGCAGTTCTTC. Residues: CASSQDLLGLAVNEQFF.

The DNA of the CDR3 is TGCAGCGTTGGCCCGGGACTAGGGAACACCGGGGAGCTGTTTTTT. Translated: CSVGPGLGNTGELFF. This chain joins TRBV29-1 and TRBJ2-2; 8 positions agree with TRBD2. V lost 4 bases to trimming and J lost 1 base; unmatched junction nucleotides: 5. Germline CDR1 is SQVTM and CDR2 is ANQGSEA. This CDR3 is 15 amino acids long.

The CDR3 DNA follows: TGTGCCAGCAGCTTTAATCCGGGAGGTGAAAAACTGTTTTTT. Translation: CASSFNPGGEKLFF. The rearrangement uses TRBV5-6 and TRBJ1-4, with D hard to call. Germline V lookup: CDR1 SGHDT, CDR2 YYEEEE. The CDR3 consists of 14 residues. Trimming removed 2 bases from V and 7 bases from J, with 12 bases in between. The full variable domain, in which reference TRBV5-6 and TRBJ1-4 provide the parts outside the CDR3, is DAGVTQSPTHLIKTRGQQVTLRCSPKSGHDTVSWYQQALGQGPQFIFQYYEEEERQRGNFPDRFSGHQFPNYSSELNVNALLLGDSALYLCASSFNPGGEKLFFGSGTQLSVL.

The chain uses TRBV7-9 and TRBJ2-6; no reliable D call. Looked up from germline, CDR1 is SEHNR and CDR2 is FQNEAQ (reference sequence). With 2 bases removed from V and 6 bases from J, the gap between germline ends came to 5 bases. The CDR3 extends over 13 amino acids. This CDR3 is CASSLREANVLTF. The CDR3 nucleotides read TGTGCCAGCAGCTTACGCGAGGCCAACGTCCTGACTTTC.